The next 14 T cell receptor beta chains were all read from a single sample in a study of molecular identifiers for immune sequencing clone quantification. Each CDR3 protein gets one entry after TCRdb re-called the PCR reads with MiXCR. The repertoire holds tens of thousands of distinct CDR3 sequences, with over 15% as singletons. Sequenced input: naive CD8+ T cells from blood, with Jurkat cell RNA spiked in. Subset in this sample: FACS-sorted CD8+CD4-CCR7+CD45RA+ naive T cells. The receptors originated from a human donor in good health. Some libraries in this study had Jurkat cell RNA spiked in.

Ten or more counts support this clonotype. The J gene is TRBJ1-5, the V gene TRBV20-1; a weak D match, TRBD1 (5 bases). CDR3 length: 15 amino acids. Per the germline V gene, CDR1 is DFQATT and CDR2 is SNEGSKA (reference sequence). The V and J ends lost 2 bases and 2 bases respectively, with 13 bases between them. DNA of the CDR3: TGCAGTGCTAGATCCCCGGGAGGGGGCAATCAGCCCCAGCATTTT. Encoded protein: CSARSPGGGNQPQHF.

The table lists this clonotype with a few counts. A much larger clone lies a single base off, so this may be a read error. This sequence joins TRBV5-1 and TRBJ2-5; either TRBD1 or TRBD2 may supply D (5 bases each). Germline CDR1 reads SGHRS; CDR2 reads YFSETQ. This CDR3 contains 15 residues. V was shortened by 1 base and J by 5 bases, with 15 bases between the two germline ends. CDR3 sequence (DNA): TGCGCCAGCAGCTTGCGGGAACAGGTCGCCGAGACCCAGTACTTC. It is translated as CASSLREQVAETQYF. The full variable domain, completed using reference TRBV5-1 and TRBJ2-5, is KAGVTQTPRYLIKTRGQQVTLSCSPISGHRSVSWYQQTPGQGLQFLFEYFSETQRNKGNFPGRFSGRQFSNSRSEMNVSTLELGDSALYLCASSLREQVAETQYFGPGTRLLVL.

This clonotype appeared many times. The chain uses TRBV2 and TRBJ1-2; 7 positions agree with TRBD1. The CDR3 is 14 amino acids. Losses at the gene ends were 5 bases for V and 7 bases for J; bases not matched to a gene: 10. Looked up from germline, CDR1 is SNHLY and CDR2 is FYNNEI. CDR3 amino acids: CASSTGQTLFGYTF. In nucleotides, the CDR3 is TGTGCCAGCAGTACGGGACAGACCCTTTTTGGCTACACCTTC.

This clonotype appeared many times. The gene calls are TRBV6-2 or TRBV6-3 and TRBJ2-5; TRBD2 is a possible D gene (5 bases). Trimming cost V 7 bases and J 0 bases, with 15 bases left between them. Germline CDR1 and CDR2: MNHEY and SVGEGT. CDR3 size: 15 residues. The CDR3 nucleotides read TGTGCCAGCACCTCCGGTGCGGGCGACCAAGAGACCCAGTACTTC. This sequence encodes CASTSGAGDQETQYF.

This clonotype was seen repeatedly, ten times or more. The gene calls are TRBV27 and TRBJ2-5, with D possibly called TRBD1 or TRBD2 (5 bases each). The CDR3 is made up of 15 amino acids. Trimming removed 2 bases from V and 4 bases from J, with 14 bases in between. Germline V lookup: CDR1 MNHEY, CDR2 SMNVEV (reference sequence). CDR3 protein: CASSLGAMRGETQYF. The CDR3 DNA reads TGTGCCAGCAGTTTAGGGGCCATGAGGGGAGAGACCCAGTACTTC.

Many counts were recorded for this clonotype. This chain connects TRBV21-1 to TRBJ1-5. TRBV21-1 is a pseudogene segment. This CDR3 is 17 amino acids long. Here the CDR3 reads CASSKPFTGSSNQPQHF. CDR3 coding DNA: TGTGCCAGCAGCAAGCCGTTTACTGGGTCGAGCAATCAGCCCCAGCATTTT.

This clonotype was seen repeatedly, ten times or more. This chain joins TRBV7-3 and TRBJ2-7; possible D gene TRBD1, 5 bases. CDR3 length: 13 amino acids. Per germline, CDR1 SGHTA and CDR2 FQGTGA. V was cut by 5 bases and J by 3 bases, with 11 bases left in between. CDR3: CASSPAQGYEQYF. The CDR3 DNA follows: TGTGCCAGCAGCCCAGCGCAGGGCTACGAGCAGTACTTC.

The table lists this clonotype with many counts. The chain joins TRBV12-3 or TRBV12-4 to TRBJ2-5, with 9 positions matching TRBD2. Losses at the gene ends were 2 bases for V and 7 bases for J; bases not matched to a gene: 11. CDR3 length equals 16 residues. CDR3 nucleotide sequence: TGTGCCAGCAGTTTAAGGGCTAGCGGGGCGTTTGCGACCCAGTACTTC. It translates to CASSLRASGAFATQYF.

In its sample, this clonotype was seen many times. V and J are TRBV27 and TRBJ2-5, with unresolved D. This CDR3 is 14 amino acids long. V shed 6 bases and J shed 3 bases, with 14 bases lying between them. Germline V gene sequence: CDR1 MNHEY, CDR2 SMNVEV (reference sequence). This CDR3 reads CASSPLGSEETQYF. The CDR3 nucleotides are TGTGCCAGCAGCCCATTAGGTAGTGAAGAGACCCAGTACTTC.

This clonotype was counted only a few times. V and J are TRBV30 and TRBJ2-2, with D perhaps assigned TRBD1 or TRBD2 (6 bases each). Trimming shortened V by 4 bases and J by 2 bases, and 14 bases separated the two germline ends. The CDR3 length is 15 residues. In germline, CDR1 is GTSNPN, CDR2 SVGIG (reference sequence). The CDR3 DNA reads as TGTGCCTGGACCGAGGTGGGGGGCAACACCGGGGAGCTGTTTTTT. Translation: CAWTEVGGNTGELFF.

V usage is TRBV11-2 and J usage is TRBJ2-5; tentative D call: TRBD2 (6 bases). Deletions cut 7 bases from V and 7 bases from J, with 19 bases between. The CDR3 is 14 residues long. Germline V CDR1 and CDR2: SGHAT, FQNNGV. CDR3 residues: CASKGGGFGGTQYF. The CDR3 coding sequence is TGTGCCAGCAAAGGTGGGGGTTTCGGGGGGACCCAGTACTTC.

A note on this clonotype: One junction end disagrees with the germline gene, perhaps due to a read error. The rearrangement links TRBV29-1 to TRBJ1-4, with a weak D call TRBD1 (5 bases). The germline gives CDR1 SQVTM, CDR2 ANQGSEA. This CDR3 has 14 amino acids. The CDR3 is CSVEDPRENEKPFF. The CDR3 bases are TGCAGCGTTGAAGATCCCAGGGAGAATGAAAAACCGTTTTTT.

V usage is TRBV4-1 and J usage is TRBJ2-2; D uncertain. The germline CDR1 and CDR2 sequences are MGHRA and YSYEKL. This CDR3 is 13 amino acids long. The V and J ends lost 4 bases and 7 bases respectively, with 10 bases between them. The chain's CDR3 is CASSPRLSGELFF. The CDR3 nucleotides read TGCGCCAGCAGCCCCAGGTTAAGCGGGGAGCTGTTTTTT.

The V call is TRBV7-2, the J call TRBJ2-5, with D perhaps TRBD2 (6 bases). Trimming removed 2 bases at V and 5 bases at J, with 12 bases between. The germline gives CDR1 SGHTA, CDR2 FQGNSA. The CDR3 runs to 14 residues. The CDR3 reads CASSLPGVWETQYF. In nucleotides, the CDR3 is TGTGCCAGCAGCTTACCGGGGGTCTGGGAGACCCAGTACTTC.